These 4 T cell receptor beta chains came from one sample sequenced in a study of T cell changes during pregnancy in multiple sclerosis. The data were produced by immunoSEQ multiplex PCR, yet TCRdb's version contains in-frame clones alone and is incomplete. The top ten hold 7.8% of the sample, which has 40,000 or so clones, around 90% seen once. This specimen consisted of CD8+ T cells from peripheral blood mononuclear cells, obtained before pregnancy. Receptor source: a female donor with multiple sclerosis, enrolled in a pregnancy study.

The chain links TRBV28 to TRBJ1-1; D is undetermined. V lost 6 bases, J lost 1 base, and 6 bases lay in between. The germline V gene encodes CDR1 MDHEN and CDR2 SYDVKM. CDR3 size: 12 residues. As DNA, the CDR3 is TGTGCCAGCAGCGACTGGAACACTGAAGCTTTCTTT. This gives the protein CASSDWNTEAFF.

This clone was seen only once. The V and J genes are TRBV9 and TRBJ1-1, with 8 positions matching TRBD1. The ends lost 4 bases at V and 4 bases at J; junction bases unmatched: 15. The germline V gene has CDR1 SGDLS and CDR2 YYNGEE. This CDR3 contains 17 residues. The CDR3 loop reads CASSSTTGTGQPTEAFF. CDR3 nucleotide sequence: TGTGCCAGCAGCTCAACCACCGGGACAGGCCAACCCACTGAAGCTTTCTTT.

The chain joins TRBV6-4 to TRBJ2-2; TRBD2 aligns across 9 bases. The CDR3 contains 14 residues. Trimming took 4 bases from V and 3 from J; bases not matched to a gene: 0. Germline CDR1 and CDR2: MRHNA and SNTAGT. The CDR3 spells CASSGLADTGELFF. In DNA form, the CDR3 reads TGTGCCAGCAGTGGACTAGCGGACACCGGGGAGCTGTTTTTT.

CDR3 DNA: TGTGCCAGCAGCAAAGGGGAAGCGGGAGAACGGACCGGGGAGCTGTTTTTT. It specifies CASSKGEAGERTGELFF. The chain uses TRBV21-1 and TRBJ2-2; the D call in the table, TRBD2, was not verified against the DNA. TRBV21-1 is termed a pseudogene. The CDR3 is made up of 17 amino acids.